The next 6 T cell receptor beta chains were all read from a single sample in a study of T cell responses to AZD1222 COVID-19 vaccine. The repertoire was sequenced with immunoSEQ multiplex PCR; TCRdb's copy has only in-frame clones and lacks some. This table has 74,000 or so clones, around 84% appearing once. The sequenced sample was peripheral blood, obtained on day 0 of AZD1222 vaccination. The receptors were gathered from an adult in good health.

In this sample, this clone turned up once. The same CDR3 can be traced to other DNA sequences in this sample. The chain combines TRBV27 with TRBJ2-1; TRBD1 agrees at 10 bases. Germline-derived CDR1 and CDR2 are MNHEY and SMNVEV (reference sequence). This CDR3 is built from 15 residues. V lost 0 bases, J lost 8 bases, and 4 bases stayed unmatched. CDR3 region: CASSLSGQGFDEQFF. The CDR3, as DNA: TGTGCCAGCAGTTTATCGGGACAGGGGTTCGATGAGCAGTTCTTC.

V and J are TRBV7-3 and TRBJ2-3; D unclear. CDR1 is SGHTA, CDR2 FQGTGA, per germline. The CDR3 covers 13 residues. V shed 3 bases and J shed 1 base, with 5 bases lying between them. The CDR3 DNA is TGTGCCAGCAGCTTCCCAGGCACAGATACGCAGTATTTT. It encodes CASSFPGTDTQYF.

The gene calls are TRBV4-2 and TRBJ2-7; D is undetermined. Trimming took 2 bases from V and 3 from J, leaving 11 bases between them. In germline, CDR1 is LGHNA, CDR2 YNFKEQ. CDR3 size: 14 residues. The CDR3: CASSQSDQDYEQYF. CDR3 nucleotides: TGTGCCAGCAGCCAATCAGACCAAGACTACGAGCAGTACTTC.

V and J are TRBV6-5 and TRBJ2-7, with D possibly matching TRBD1 (6 bases). Trimming took 6 bases from V and 0 from J, leaving 12 bases between them. The CDR3 has 14 amino acids. Germline CDR1 and CDR2: MNHEY and SVGAGI. The CDR3 loop reads CASRRQASSYEQYF. The CDR3 DNA reads TGTGCCAGCAGGCGACAGGCCAGCTCCTACGAGCAGTACTTC.

This clone was seen only a few times. The chain's CDR3 is CATGTATEAFF. The CDR3 region has the DNA TGTGCCACCGGGACAGCCACTGAAGCTTTCTTT. This chain joins TRBV28 and TRBJ1-1, with TRBD1 matching 7 bases. V lost 10 bases and J lost 4; bases outside the gene matches: 3. The length of the CDR3 is 11 residues. Per the germline V gene, CDR1 is MDHEN and CDR2 is SYDVKM.

Concerning this clone itself: The same CDR3 also results from other DNA sequences found in this sample. CDR3 sequence: CAWTRDRDGYTF. In DNA, the CDR3 is TGTGCCTGGACGCGGGACAGAGATGGCTACACCTTC. This sequence joins TRBV30 and TRBJ1-2, with 7 positions matching TRBD1. Looked up from germline, CDR1 is GTSNPN and CDR2 is SVGIG (reference sequence). The CDR3 is 12 amino acids. The V and J ends lost 4 bases and 6 bases, in that order; junction bases with no gene match: 5.